These 16 T cell receptor beta chains were sequenced from one sample in a study of post-analysis software for immune sequencing data. Study results and caveats: Patients used five TRBV segments, including TRBV5-6, TRBV5-1 and TRBV20-1, more often than controls.

Tagging with unique molecular identifiers was a feature of the TCR beta cDNA libraries. TCRdb itself ran the PCR reads through MiXCR, one entry per CDR3 protein. The sample has hundreds of thousands of distinct CDR3 sequences; 30% to 40% are singletons. No cognate antigen is known for these TCRs. The sequencing sample was made of blood. All receptors derive from a girl aged 2-10 years with multiple sclerosis.

The chain joins TRBV29-1 to TRBJ2-7; TRBD1 matches at 7 bases. J lost 6 bases, V lost 6 bases, and 11 bases had no gene match. This CDR3 contains 13 residues. Germline V gives CDR1 SQVTM, CDR2 ANQGSEA. CDR3: CSVPGQGVGEQYF. For the CDR3, the DNA is TGCAGCGTGCCGGGGCAGGGGGTCGGCGAGCAGTACTTC.

The V call is TRBV19, the J call TRBJ2-3; 9 bases line up with TRBD2. Germline V gives CDR1 LNHDA, CDR2 SQIVND (reference sequence). The junction had 1 base not matched to a gene; V was cut back by 2 bases and J by 1 base. The CDR3 spans 15 residues. CDR3 sequence (DNA): TGTGCCAGTAGTATAACTAGCGGGCGCACAGATACGCAGTATTTT. Translating gives CASSITSGRTDTQYF.

A few counts support this clonotype. The rearrangement links TRBV9 to TRBJ2-3; 7 positions match TRBD1. J gave up 3 bases and V 4 bases, and 8 bases lay outside the gene matches. This CDR3 contains 15 residues. The V gene's germline CDR1 is SGDLS and CDR2 YYNGEE. This CDR3 reads CASSPLGQRTDTQYF. The DNA of the CDR3 is TGTGCCAGCAGCCCCCTGGGACAGAGGACAGATACGCAGTATTTT.

The rearrangement uses TRBV29-1 and TRBJ2-2, with no clear D. Germline CDR1 reads SQVTM; CDR2 reads ANQGSEA. The CDR3 contains 13 residues. V dropped 8 bases and J dropped 1 base, with 11 bases sitting between them. The CDR3 region has the DNA TGCAGCCCACGGGCCCAGAACACCGGGGAGCTGTTTTTT. It yields the protein CSPRAQNTGELFF.

Concerning this clonotype itself: A much larger clone differs from this one at a single base, so this may be a read error. V is TRBV7-9 and J is TRBJ1-2; the match to TRBD1 covers 8 bases. V lost 6 bases and J lost 4; bases outside the gene matches: 13. CDR1 is SEHNR and CDR2 is FQNEAQ in the germline V gene (reference sequence). The CDR3 spans 16 residues. CDR3 amino acids: CASRGNTTGDLYGYTF. For the CDR3, the DNA is TGTGCCAGCAGGGGAAACACGACAGGGGACCTCTATGGCTACACCTTC.

This rearrangement joins TRBV20-1 to TRBJ2-1; 8 bases are a match to TRBD2. The CDR3 totals 14 residues. The ends lost 3 bases at V and 2 bases at J; junction bases unmatched: 3. Looked up from germline, CDR1 is DFQATT and CDR2 is SNEGSKA (reference sequence). This CDR3 reads CSASPGRAYNEQFF. The CDR3 bases are TGCAGTGCTAGTCCCGGGAGGGCCTACAATGAGCAGTTCTTC.

CDR3 in DNA: TGTGCCAGCAGTTACTCTTGGCAGGCTGGGCAGTACTTC. Protein product: CASSYSWQAGQYF. This sequence joins TRBV6-5 and TRBJ2-7; D gene unclear. With 0 bases removed from V and 9 bases from J, the gap between germline ends came to 12 bases. CDR1 and CDR2 from the germline V gene are MNHEY and SVGAGI. CDR3 size: 13 residues.

This clonotype came up a few times. The V and J genes are TRBV20-1 and TRBJ2-1, with 11 bases lining up with TRBD2. V lost 5 bases to trimming and J lost 4 bases; unmatched junction nucleotides: 7. The CDR3 sequence is 15 residues long. Germline V gene data show CDR1 as DFQATT and CDR2 as SNEGSKA (reference sequence). The CDR3 DNA reads TGCAGTGCTTGCCCCGGGACTAGCGGATACAATGAGCAGTTCTTC. This sequence encodes CSACPGTSGYNEQFF.

CDR3: CASSPVLSGSTDTQYF. Here the CDR3 DNA reads TGTGCCAGCTCACCCGTGCTTTCGGGGAGCACAGATACGCAGTATTTT. This chain uses TRBV18 with TRBJ2-3, with D perhaps matching TRBD2 (5 bases). This CDR3 region has 16 residues. Trimming took 3 bases from V and 0 from J, leaving 13 bases between them. Germline CDR1 is KGHSH and CDR2 is LQKENI.

This chain connects TRBV12-3 or TRBV12-4 to TRBJ2-7; D remains unclear. V lost 3 bases, J lost 0 bases, and 9 bases lay in between. The CDR3 extends over 14 amino acids. CDR3 nucleotides: TGTGCCAGCAGTTTTCAGGTCTACTCCTACGAGCAGTACTTC. This sequence encodes CASSFQVYSYEQYF.

The genes are TRBV12-3 or TRBV12-4 and TRBJ2-7, with D unresolved. There are 15 residues in the CDR3. The V end lost 1 base, the J end lost 2 bases, and 12 bases lay between the germline ends. The CDR3 here is CASSLGPQDTYEQYF. The CDR3 nucleotides are TGTGCCAGCAGTTTAGGGCCGCAGGATACCTACGAGCAGTACTTC.

This clonotype was counted between two and nine times. This chain connects TRBV27 to TRBJ2-5; tentatively, D is TRBD1 or TRBD2 (6 bases each). The CDR3 consists of 14 residues. The germline V gene has CDR1 MNHEY and CDR2 SMNVEV (reference sequence). V lost 1 base and J 5 bases, leaving 11 bases between the germline ends. DNA for the CDR3: TGTGCCAGCAGTTTATTGGGGGGCGGGGAGACCCAGTACTTC. It encodes CASSLLGGGETQYF.

This clonotype has just a few counts. V gene TRBV6-5 combines with J gene TRBJ2-1; 8 bases are a match to TRBD1. The V segment lost 7 bases and the J segment 5 bases; nucleotides outside the gene matches: 10. Germline CDR1 is MNHEY and CDR2 is SVGAGI. The CDR3 length is 15 residues. The DNA of the CDR3 is TGTGCCAGCATTCACTCGAGGACAGGGAACAATGAGCAGTTCTTC. It yields the protein CASIHSRTGNNEQFF.

Worth noting for this clonotype: One end of the junction does not line up with germline, which may come from a read error. The rearrangement joins TRBV12-3 or TRBV12-4 to TRBJ2-4, with 11 bases fitting TRBD2. The CDR3 length is 15 residues. The CDR3 loop reads CASSIAGGRENIQYF. The DNA for the CDR3 is TGTGCCAGCAGTATAGCGGGGGGGCGTGAAAACATTCAGTACTTC.

V usage is TRBV29-1 and J usage is TRBJ2-7; D is unclear. Germline assignment: CDR1 SQVTM and CDR2 ANQGSEA. This CDR3 comprises 14 residues. With 5 bases removed from V and 1 base from J, the gap between germline ends came to 15 bases. CDR3 sequence reads: CSVSLSYPSYEQYF. The CDR3 nucleotides are TGCAGCGTTTCCTTATCATACCCGTCCTACGAGCAGTACTTC.

The chain carries TRBV4-2 and TRBJ2-1; possibly TRBD1 or TRBD2 for D (6 bases each). Per the germline V gene, CDR1 is LGHNA and CDR2 is YNFKEQ. The CDR3 loop spans 17 amino acids. Trimming removed 1 base from V and 6 bases from J, with 19 bases in between. The CDR3 protein is CASSQAGRKQGFNEQFF. The CDR3 nucleotides are TGTGCCAGCAGCCAAGCGGGGAGGAAACAGGGCTTCAATGAGCAGTTCTTC.